This T cell receptor beta chain is from a study of blood T cell repertoires in COVID-19. Study in general: From the United States, Italy and Spain came samples of acute and convalescent COVID-19. From T cells, B-cell-depleted T cells, or PBMCs came the material, which was cDNA or gDNA.

In the original workflow: Amplification of reference gene primers was used by the study to estimate nucleated cell counts. Only in-frame clones appear in the TCRdb table, and some are missing; sequencing was by immunoSEQ multiplex PCR. V and J calls and clone size are given by that table; D and trimming were obtained from the DNA. The data hold some 250,000 clones, with more than 75% observed a single time. CDR3 size: 13 residues. The germline CDR1 and CDR2 sequences are SGDLS and YYNGEE. Trimming took off 4 bases at V and 0 bases at J, with 7 bases between the two ends. This clonotype originated in a woman aged 60 to 75 with active or convalescent COVID-19. The sequencing sample was made of peripheral blood. This chain connects TRBV9 to TRBJ1-1; D is uncertain. This chain's CDR3 is CASSSQMNTEAFF. CDR3 bases: TGTGCCAGCAGCTCTCAGATGAACACTGAAGCTTTCTTT.